These 6 T cell receptor beta chains share one sample of origin, sequenced in a study of cytomegalovirus exposure and HLA in healthy donors. Primers included in the PCR were 60 Vbeta and 13 Jbeta primers. Profiling relied on immunoSEQ multiplex PCR, and the TCRdb table lists in-frame clones only, not all of them. Found here are some 34,000 clones; the top ten clones hold 4.5%. Sequenced input: PBMCs. Receptors originate from a woman between 40 and 55 years old in good health and CMV-seropositive.

As for this clone: A read error may account for a junction end that differs from germline. The rearrangement links TRBV29-1 to TRBJ2-3; D unclear. This CDR3 has 10 residues. Germline lookup yields CDR1 SQVTM and CDR2 ANQGSEA. The CDR3 reads CSSSTDKQYF. The CDR3 nucleotides read TGCAGCTCAAGCACAGATAAGCAGTATTTT.

V is TRBV28 and J is TRBJ1-4; TRBD1 aligns across 10 bases. V was pared by 3 bases and J by 8 bases, with 9 bases of the junction left unmatched. Germline-derived CDR1 and CDR2 are MDHEN and SYDVKM. There are 16 residues in the CDR3. CDR3 loop: CASSLSMGQGSEKLFF. In DNA form, the CDR3 reads TGTGCCAGCAGTTTGAGCATGGGACAGGGGTCGGAAAAACTGTTTTTT.

In nucleotides, the CDR3 is TGTGCCAGCGGCAGTACCACAGATACGCAGTATTTT. Translation: CASGSTTDTQYF. V gene TRBV5-6 combines with J gene TRBJ2-3; no definite D call. The germline V gene encodes CDR1 SGHDT and CDR2 YYEEEE. The CDR3 is made up of 12 amino acids. Trimming removed 7 bases at V and 2 bases at J, with 8 bases between. The full variable domain, rest sourced from reference TRBV5-6 and TRBJ2-3, is DAGVTQSPTHLIKTRGQQVTLRCSPKSGHDTVSWYQQALGQGPQFIFQYYEEEERQRGNFPDRFSGHQFPNYSSELNVNALLLGDSALYLCASGSTTDTQYFGPGTRLTVL.

CDR3 coding DNA: TGTGCCACCAGAGCGGGAGGGCCCGGGGGGGAGACCCAGTACTTC. Protein sequence: CATRAGGPGGETQYF. The V and J genes are TRBV6-1 and TRBJ2-5, with 10 bases that match TRBD2. Germline CDR1 reads MNHNS; CDR2 reads SASEGT. The CDR3 is 15 residues long. Unmatched junction bases numbered 13, after V lost 10 bases and J lost 5 bases.

The chain combines TRBV5-4 with TRBJ1-2, with a weak D call TRBD1 (6 bases). The CDR3 spans 13 residues. Germline CDR1 SGHNT, CDR2 YYREEE (reference sequence). Trimming cost V 4 bases and J 2 bases, with 9 bases left between them. CDR3 sequence: CASSDGTNYGYTF. Here the CDR3 DNA reads TGTGCCAGCAGCGATGGGACAAACTATGGCTACACCTTC. Variable domain in full (rest from reference TRBV5-4 and TRBJ1-2): ETGVTQSPTHLIKTRGQQVTLRCSSQSGHNTVSWYQQALGQGPQFIFQYYREEENGRGNFPPRFSGLQFPNYSSELNVNALELDDSALYLCASSDGTNYGYTFGSGTRLTVV.

This chain uses TRBV28 with TRBJ2-7; D gene ambiguous. The CDR3 spans 11 residues. Trimming left V 5 bases short and J 4 bases short, with 6 bases between. The germline gives CDR1 MDHEN, CDR2 SYDVKM. DNA for the CDR3: TGTGCCAGCAGTCTACGTTACGAGCAGTACTTC. Its protein product is CASSLRYEQYF.